The rows below give T cell receptor beta chains drawn from one sample of a study of T cells in Graves' hyperthyroidism and ophthalmopathy. TCRdb re-analysed the multiplex PCR reads in MiXCR, keeping a single row per CDR3 protein. In the table there are approximately 600,000 distinct CDR3 sequences, less than 25% of which are singletons. Sequencing used blood. The origin of the receptors is a young man with Graves' ophthalmopathy. Each CDR3 is given with its conserved first and last residue. D genes are given only for firm matches. Not every row has a clone size; where given, it reads once, few, many or a size class.

j_gene | v_gene | d_gene | abundance | CDR3aa | CDR3nt
TRBJ2-3 | TRBV27 | TRBD2 | few | CASSKGTSATDTQYF | TGTGCCAGCAGTAAGGGGACTAGCGCTACAGATACGCAGTATTTT
TRBJ2-1 | TRBV13 | NA | few | CASSWGGSSNEQFF | TGTGCCAGCAGCTGGGGTGGTTCCTCCAATGAGCAGTTCTTC
TRBJ2-1 | TRBV9 | TRBD2 | NA | CASSVSGTSGASYNEQFF | TGTGCCAGCAGCGTTTCCGGGACTAGCGGAGCCTCCTACAATGAGCAGTTCTTC
TRBJ2-6 | TRBV28 | TRBD1 | NA | CASIRGQGNSGANVLTF | TGTGCCAGCATTCGCGGACAGGGGAACTCTGGGGCCAACGTCCTGACTTTC
TRBJ2-7 | TRBV29-1 | NA | many | CSVWGDRGTAGGNEQYF | TGCAGCGTATGGGGGGACAGGGGTACAGCGGGAGGAAACGAGCAGTACTTC
TRBJ2-6 | TRBV4-2 | NA | NA | CASSQDPVAGTGANVLTF | TGTGCCAGCAGCCAAGATCCCGTGGCAGGGACTGGGGCCAACGTCCTGACTTTC
TRBJ2-4 | TRBV12-3/TRBV12-4 | TRBD2 | few | CASSPGTSPNIQYF | TGTGCCAGCAGTCCGGGGACTAGTCCAAACATTCAGTACTTC
TRBJ1-5 | TRBV20-1 | TRBD1 | NA | CSAGGQDSNQPQHF | TGCAGTGCTGGGGGACAGGATAGCAATCAGCCCCAGCATTTT
TRBJ2-7 | TRBV2 | TRBD2 | many | CASKTSGSFEQYF | TGTGCCAGCAAGACTAGCGGGAGTTTCGAGCAGTACTTC
TRBJ2-7 | TRBV18 | TRBD2 | NA | CASSSGTSGYYEQYF | TGTGCCAGCTCATCAGGGACTAGCGGGTACTACGAGCAGTACTTC
TRBJ2-7 | TRBV5-1 | TRBD2 | few | CASSFAGREYEQYF | TGCGCCAGCAGCTTTGCAGGGAGGGAGTACGAGCAGTACTTC
TRBJ2-1 | TRBV5-6 | NA | NA | CASSLPQGYEQFF | TGTGCCAGCAGCTTGCCCCAGGGGTATGAGCAGTTCTTC
TRBJ2-7 | TRBV29-1 | NA | few | CSVETTRYEQYF | TGCAGCGTTGAAACTACCCGGTACGAGCAGTACTTC
TRBJ2-2 | TRBV29-1 | NA | NA | CSVERHSRSGELFF | TGCAGCGTTGAACGTCATTCTCGGTCCGGGGAGCTGTTTTTT
TRBJ1-2 | TRBV6-1 | NA | many | CASSEPREYGYTF | TGTGCCAGCAGTGAACCTCGGGAGTATGGCTACACCTTC
TRBJ2-7 | TRBV29-1 | NA | NA | CSVERVGHKGYEQYF | TGCAGCGTTGAAAGGGTGGGACATAAAGGGTACGAGCAGTACTTC
TRBJ1-1 | TRBV15 | NA | many | CATSRAEFDRSGAFF | TGTGCCACCAGCAGAGCGGAATTCGACAGGTCGGGAGCTTTCTTT
TRBJ2-7 | TRBV20-1 | NA | many | CSASETSRYEQYF | TGCAGTGCTAGTGAGACGAGCAGGTACGAGCAGTACTTC
TRBJ2-3 | TRBV27 | NA | NA | CASSTRQLTQYF | TGTGCCAGCAGCACCCGACAGCTTACGCAGTATTTT
TRBJ2-7 | TRBV9 | NA | few | CASSAKRASPTYEQYF | TGTGCCAGCAGCGCCAAAAGGGCTAGCCCGACCTACGAGCAGTACTTC
TRBJ2-5 | TRBV3-1 | NA | many | CASSQGGLTTQYF | TGTGCCAGCAGCCAAGGGGGCCTAACAACCCAGTACTTC
TRBJ2-1 | TRBV7-2 | NA | many | CASSLDTVRNEQFF | TGTGCCAGCAGCTTAGACACAGTCCGCAATGAGCAGTTCTTC
TRBJ2-1 | TRBV6-1 | TRBD2 | few | CASSFPRGLANEQFF | TGTGCCAGCAGTTTTCCGAGGGGACTAGCAAATGAGCAGTTCTTC